This TCR beta chain was identified during a study of blood T cell repertoires in COVID-19. The overall study: Samples of COVID-19 (acute and convalescent) were obtained from the United States, Italy and Spain. The analysed material was cDNA or gDNA that came from T cells, B-cell-depleted T cells, or PBMCs.

Per the original methods: Estimates of nucleated cell counts were drawn from the amplification of reference gene primers. Clones were read by immunoSEQ multiplex PCR, and TCRdb kept only the in-frame ones, dropping some. V and J calls and clone size come straight from that table; D and trimming were deduced from the DNA. The sample includes under 250,000 clones, approximately 82% seen only once; the top ten take approximately 10%. Germline V lookup: CDR1 SNHLY, CDR2 FYNNEI. The V and J ends lost 4 bases and 0 bases respectively, with 7 bases between them. The CDR3 loop spans 14 amino acids. The sequence was obtained from a man aged 50-60 years with active or convalescent COVID-19. The sequencing input was peripheral blood. The V call is TRBV2, the J call TRBJ1-5; no clear D. Here the CDR3 reads CASSALNSNQPQHF. The CDR3 bases are TGTGCCAGCAGTGCACTGAATAGCAATCAGCCCCAGCATTTT.